Sequencing of this TCR beta chain was carried out in a study of metastatic and nonmetastatic thyroid tumors. Study conclusions and caveats: The reported finding was significantly higher TCR beta diversity in malignant thyroid tumors relative to benign nodules, in blood and tumor.

This clone showed up many times. Antigen specificity is unknown. TCRdb re-called clones from the PCR reads using MiXCR. The sample comprises around 34,000 clones, around 32% of which are singletons, and 6.5% to 9% rests with the top ten. Thyroid surgery took place with no prior treatment in any patient. The V gene's germline CDR1 is LNHNV and CDR2 YYDKDF (reference sequence). The V end lost 11 bases, the J end lost 5 bases, and 13 bases lay between the germline ends. This CDR3 spans 12 amino acids. The specimen was blood. The V call is TRBV15, the J call TRBJ2-1; D is possibly TRBD1 (5 bases). This receptor was taken from a female donor with papillary thyroid cancer or a benign thyroid nodule (not recorded which). Some clones in this sample may be carry-over from other donors' samples. The CDR3 DNA reads as TGTGCCGCAGGGCGACCCGACAATGAGCAGTTCTTC. This translates into CAAGRPDNEQFF.